This T cell receptor (beta chain) is from a study of graft-versus-host responses after intestinal transplantation. Whole-study context: All recipients got anti-thymocyte globulin induction, then tacrolimus and steroids for around three years. Broader study findings: Early after transplant, HvG declines were associated with peak levels of circulating GvH clones. Some GvH clones were seen earlier in gut or blood, suggesting intestinal origin.

CDR3 length: 16 residues. The germline V and J ends were trimmed by 3 bases and 8 bases, with 20 bases remaining between them. Germline assignment: CDR1 MDHEN and CDR2 SYDVKM. This table comes from immunoSEQ multiplex PCR, and its TCRdb copy is limited to in-frame clones, with some not included. The sample consists of about 88,000 clones, 94% of them appearing once. Concerning this clone itself: As yet, its antigen is unknown.

The TCR sequence derives from a human donor who was the organ donor for an intestinal transplant. The chain uses TRBV28 and TRBJ2-1, with D possibly TRBD1 on 5 matching bases. This specimen was unstimulated CD4+ T cells sorted from spleen or lymph node cells, taken before transplant. The CDR3 region is CASSFGRGRRFYEQFF. CDR3 nucleotide sequence: TGTGCCAGCAGTTTTGGTAGGGGAAGGAGATTTTATGAGCAGTTCTTC.